The subject of this entry is one TCR beta chain. Its matching antigen is unknown. Assay: immunoSEQ multiplex PCR; the TCRdb copy retains only in-frame clones and omits some. Among around 190,000 clones, about 90% were seen once, and the ten largest hold 11%. Some second doses came at about 4 weeks and others at about 12 weeks; these were pooled. The trim removed 2 bases at V and 0 bases at J, leaving 4 bases unmatched. Germline assignment: CDR1 ENHRY and CDR2 SYGVKD. The length of the CDR3 is 16 residues. The data stem from a study of T cell responses to AZD1222 COVID-19 vaccine. Whole-study results and caveats: Only after the peak T cell response were repertoires sampled. Only a handful of AZD1222 recipients, several in all, had baseline seropositivity. Vaccine-related CD4 TCRs covered spike, predominating at 160-218 and 743-854.

The sample here was peripheral blood, taken 28 days after the second AZD1222 dose. The chain employs TRBV10-3 and TRBJ1-3; the match to TRBD1 covers 7 bases. The sequence derives from an adult who received the AZD1222 COVID-19 vaccine. The CDR3 spells CAISEMGQSSGNTIYF. CDR3 in DNA: TGTGCCATCAGTGAGATGGGACAGTCCTCTGGAAACACCATATATTTT.